These 10 T cell receptor beta chains share one sample of origin, sequenced in a study of shared clonotypes between healthy human individuals. Measured with immunoSEQ multiplex PCR; TCRdb has only the in-frame clones, and not every one. The sample carries roughly 1 million clones, around 82% recorded once. Sequenced material: memory CD4+ T cells from PBMCs. Subset described: CD45RA-negative fraction. These receptors all stem from a man between 18 and 29 years old in good health. Some clones in this sample may be carry-over from other donors' samples.

This chain joins TRBV6-1 and TRBJ2-7; TRBD1 matches 8 bases. The V segment lost 6 bases and the J segment 3 bases; nucleotides outside the gene matches: 10. CDR1 is MNHNS and CDR2 is SASEGT in the germline V gene. The CDR3 is made up of 15 amino acids. The CDR3 coding sequence is TGTGCCAGCAGCCTCGGTGGAACAGGGGGCTACGAGCAGTACTTC. Encoded protein: CASSLGGTGGYEQYF.

The V gene is TRBV6-1, the J gene TRBJ2-7; D tentatively reads TRBD1 or TRBD2 (6 bases each). V gave up 0 bases and J gave up 3 bases, with 12 bases separating them. This CDR3 has 15 residues. CDR1 and CDR2 (germline): MNHNS, SASEGT. The CDR3, as DNA: TGTGCCAGCAGTGAAGCGGGGGGCGCGGGCTACGAGCAGTACTTC. This sequence encodes CASSEAGGAGYEQYF.

This clone has a single count. The chain joins TRBV6-1 to TRBJ1-2, with D maybe TRBD1 (6 bases). CDR3 length: 16 amino acids. Trimming left V 2 bases short and J 8 bases short, with 21 bases between. Germline V CDR1 and CDR2: MNHNS, SASEGT. The CDR3 is CASSEIPAGVAGGYTF. CDR3 DNA sequence: TGTGCCAGCAGTGAAATCCCCGCAGGGGTGGCGGGAGGCTACACCTTC.

V is TRBV19 and J is TRBJ2-2; no firm D call. The CDR3 length is 14 residues. Trimming removed 5 bases at V and 4 bases at J, with 11 bases between. Germline V gene data show CDR1 as LNHDA and CDR2 as SQIVND (reference sequence). The CDR3 loop reads CASSFQASTGELFF. DNA for the CDR3: TGTGCCAGTAGTTTCCAAGCGAGCACCGGGGAGCTGTTTTTT.

The V and J genes are TRBV9 and TRBJ2-7; D call uncertain. Germline lookup yields CDR1 SGDLS and CDR2 YYNGEE. Trimming shortened V by 0 bases and J by 5 bases, and 12 bases separated the two germline ends. The CDR3 loop spans 14 amino acids. This CDR3 reads CASSVGPMTHEQYF. CDR3 bases: TGTGCCAGCAGCGTAGGCCCCATGACCCACGAGCAGTACTTC.

The gene calls are TRBV18 and TRBJ2-7; TRBD1 aligns across 11 bases. V lost 8 bases, J lost 2 bases, and 5 bases stayed unmatched. The germline V gene has CDR1 KGHSH and CDR2 LQKENI. This CDR3 has 14 amino acids. Here the CDR3 DNA reads TGTGCCAGCGGTCCGGGACAGGGGGCCTACGAGCAGTACTTC. It encodes CASGPGQGAYEQYF.

The gene calls are TRBV5-4 and TRBJ1-5; 9 bases match TRBD1. The V and J ends lost 4 bases and 3 bases, in that order; junction bases with no gene match: 5. CDR1 and CDR2 from the germline V gene are SGHNT and YYREEE (reference sequence). The CDR3 loop spans 15 amino acids. Here the CDR3 reads CASSPGTGINQPQHF. The CDR3 region has the DNA TGTGCCAGCAGCCCCGGGACAGGGATCAATCAGCCCCAGCATTTT.

This clone came up a few times. The chain employs TRBV28 and TRBJ2-1, with D maybe TRBD2 (7 bases). CDR3 length: 17 residues. The germline gives CDR1 MDHEN, CDR2 SYDVKM. Trimming removed 5 bases from V and 0 bases from J, with 17 bases in between. The DNA for the CDR3 is TGTGCCAGCAGTCCCCGCGGGGGCAGAGGCTCCTACAATGAGCAGTTCTTC. Translating gives CASSPRGGRGSYNEQFF.

The rearrangement links TRBV5-6 to TRBJ1-1; D call uncertain. The CDR3 totals 13 residues. CDR1 is SGHDT, CDR2 YYEEEE, per germline. Trimming removed 4 bases from V and 0 bases from J, with 7 bases in between. The CDR3 bases are TGTGCCAGCAGCGAAGGAATGAACACTGAAGCTTTCTTT. Amino acids: CASSEGMNTEAFF.

The V call is TRBV5-4, the J call TRBJ1-1; 7 bases are a match to TRBD1. V lost 0 bases to trimming and J lost 3 bases; unmatched junction nucleotides: 2. The CDR3 runs to 14 residues. The germline V gene has CDR1 SGHNT and CDR2 YYREEE (reference sequence). Here the CDR3 DNA reads TGTGCCAGCAGCTTGGCCGACAGGGACACTGAAGCTTTCTTT. Translating it yields CASSLADRDTEAFF.